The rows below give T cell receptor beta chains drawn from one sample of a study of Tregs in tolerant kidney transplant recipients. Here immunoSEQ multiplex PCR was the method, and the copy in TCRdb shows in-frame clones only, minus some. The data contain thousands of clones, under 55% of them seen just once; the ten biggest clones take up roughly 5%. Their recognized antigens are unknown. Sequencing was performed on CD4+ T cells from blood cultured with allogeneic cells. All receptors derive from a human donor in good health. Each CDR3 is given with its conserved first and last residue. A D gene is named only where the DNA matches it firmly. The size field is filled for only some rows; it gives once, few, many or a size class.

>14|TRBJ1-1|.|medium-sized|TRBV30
CAWSVRGEGTEAFF
TGTGCCTGGAGTGTGAGGGGAGAGGGCACTGAAGCTTTCTTT
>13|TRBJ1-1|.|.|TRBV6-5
CASTRGWDTEAFF
TGTGCCAGCACCCGGGGGTGGGACACTGAAGCTTTCTTT
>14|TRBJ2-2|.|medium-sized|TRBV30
CAWTTGLNTGELFF
TGTGCCTGGACGACGGGACTGAACACCGGGGAGCTGTTTTTT
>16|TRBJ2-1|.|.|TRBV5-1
CASSSPRLRPNNEQFF
TGCGCCAGCAGCTCGCCCCGACTCCGCCCAAACAATGAGCAGTTCTTC
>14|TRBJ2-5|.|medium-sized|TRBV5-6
CASNVRGPVGTQYF
TGTGCCAGCAACGTAAGGGGACCCGTCGGGACCCAGTACTTC
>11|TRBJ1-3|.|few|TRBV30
CAWGPGNTIYF
TGTGCCTGGGGCCCTGGAAACACCATATATTTT
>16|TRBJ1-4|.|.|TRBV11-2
CASSWGTSWAGEKLFF
TGTGCCAGCAGCTGGGGAACTTCATGGGCTGGGGAAAAACTGTTTTTT
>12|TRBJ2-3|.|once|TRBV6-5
CASSRGLDTQYF
TGTGCCAGCAGTCGGGGGTTGGATACGCAGTATTTT
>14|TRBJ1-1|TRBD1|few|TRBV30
CAWSVRWGDSEAFF
TGTGCCTGGAGTGTACGTTGGGGGGACAGCGAAGCTTTCTTT
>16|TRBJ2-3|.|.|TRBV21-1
CASSHPEGAPQGTQYF
TGTGCCAGCAGCCACCCAGAAGGGGCCCCCCAGGGTACGCAGTATTTT
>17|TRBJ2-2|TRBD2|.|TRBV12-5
CASGSPRLAGDSGELFF
TGTGCTAGTGGATCGCCGAGGCTAGCGGGAGACAGCGGGGAGCTGTTTTTT
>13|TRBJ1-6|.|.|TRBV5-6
CASSRDTFTPLHF
TGTGCCAGCAGCCGGGACACTTTTACACCCCTCCACTTT
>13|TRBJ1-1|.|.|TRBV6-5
CASRFWKDTEAFF
TGTGCCAGCAGATTCTGGAAGGACACTGAAGCTTTCTTT
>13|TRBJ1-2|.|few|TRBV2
CASRVNFVDGYTF
TGTGCCAGCAGGGTGAACTTTGTGGATGGCTACACCTTC
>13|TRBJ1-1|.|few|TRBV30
CAWSVGRNTEAFF
TGTGCCTGGAGTGTGGGGAGGAACACTGAAGCTTTCTTT
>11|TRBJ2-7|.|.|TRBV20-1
CSLLSGYEQYF
TGCAGCCTTCTTAGTGGCTACGAGCAGTACTTC
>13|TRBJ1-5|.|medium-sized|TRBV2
CASSEEGNQPQHF
TGTGCCAGCAGTGAAGAGGGGAATCAGCCCCAGCATTTT
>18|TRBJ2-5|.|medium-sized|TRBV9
CASSGELLGQSHKETQYF
TGTGCCAGCAGCGGCGAACTCCTCGGACAGTCCCACAAAGAGACCCAGTACTTC
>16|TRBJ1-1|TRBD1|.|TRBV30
CAWMVPIQGLGTEAFF
TGTGCCTGGATGGTCCCGATACAGGGGCTAGGGACTGAAGCTTTCTTT
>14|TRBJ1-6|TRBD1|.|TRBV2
CASSEATGRSPLHF
TGTGCCAGCAGTGAAGCGACAGGGCGGTCACCCCTCCACTTT
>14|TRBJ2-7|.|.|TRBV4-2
CASSQEGSSYEQYF
TGTGCCAGCAGCCAAGAGGGGAGCTCCTACGAGCAGTACTTC
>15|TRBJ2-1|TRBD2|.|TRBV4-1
CASRLAGGSYNEQFF
TGCGCCAGCAGGTTAGCGGGAGGGTCCTACAATGAGCAGTTCTTC
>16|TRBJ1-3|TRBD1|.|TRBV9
CASSVQGAGSGNTIYF
TGTGCCAGCAGCGTTCAGGGGGCTGGCTCTGGAAACACCATATATTTT
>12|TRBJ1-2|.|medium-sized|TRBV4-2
CASSQVNYGYTF
TGTGCCAGCAGCCAGGTTAACTATGGCTACACCTTC
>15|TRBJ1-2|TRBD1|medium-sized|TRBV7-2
CASSRGPGQGRGYTF
TGTGCCAGCAGCCGAGGGCCGGGACAGGGGAGGGGCTACACCTTC
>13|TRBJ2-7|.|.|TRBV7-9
CASSVGLNYEQYF
TGTGCCAGCAGCGTGGGACTGAACTACGAGCAGTACTTC
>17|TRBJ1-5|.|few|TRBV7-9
CASSPLGALWLSGPQHF
TGTGCCAGCAGCCCCCTTGGGGCACTTTGGTTGTCGGGGCCCCAGCATTTT
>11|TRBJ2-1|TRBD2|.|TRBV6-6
CASGRAGEQFF
TGTGCCAGCGGGAGGGCAGGGGAGCAGTTCTTC
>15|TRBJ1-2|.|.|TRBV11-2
CASSLDPGANYGYTF
TGTGCCAGCAGCCTCGACCCGGGAGCTAACTATGGCTACACCTTC
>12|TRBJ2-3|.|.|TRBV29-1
CSVAPGTDTQYF
TGCAGCGTTGCGCCGGGCACAGATACGCAGTATTTT
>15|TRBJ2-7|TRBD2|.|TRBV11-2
CASSLRLAKTYEQYF
TGTGCCAGCAGCCTAAGACTAGCGAAGACCTACGAGCAGTACTTC
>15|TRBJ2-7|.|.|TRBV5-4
CASSQELGQGLGQYF
TGTGCCAGCAGCCAAGAACTGGGACAAGGGCTGGGGCAGTACTTC
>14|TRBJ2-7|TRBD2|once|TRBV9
CASSPRTSGAEQYF
TGTGCCAGCAGCCCACGGACTAGCGGGGCCGAGCAGTACTTC
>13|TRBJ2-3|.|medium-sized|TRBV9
CASSVDTGTDQYF
TGTGCCAGCAGCGTAGACACGGGAACGGACCAGTATTTT
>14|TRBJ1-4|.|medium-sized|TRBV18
CASSPRAGNEKLFF
TGTGCCAGCTCACCCCGGGCCGGTAATGAAAAACTGTTTTTT
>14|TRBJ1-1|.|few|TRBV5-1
CASSLTSMVTEAFF
TGCGCCAGCAGCTTGACAAGTATGGTCACTGAAGCTTTCTTT
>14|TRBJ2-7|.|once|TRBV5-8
CASSPRPKHYEQYF
TGTGCCAGCAGCCCCCGGCCAAAACACTACGAGCAGTACTTC
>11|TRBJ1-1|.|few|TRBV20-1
CSARRNTEAFF
TGCAGTGCCAGGAGGAACACTGAAGCTTTCTTT
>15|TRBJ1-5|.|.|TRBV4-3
CASSQDVQVNQPQHF
TGCGCCAGCAGCCAAGATGTGCAGGTTAACCAGCCCCAGCATTTT
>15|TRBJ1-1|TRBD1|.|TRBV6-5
CASSYGTGGGTEAFF
TGTGCCAGCAGCTACGGGACAGGGGGCGGTACTGAAGCTTTCTTT
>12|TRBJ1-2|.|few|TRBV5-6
CASSLRVSGYTF
TGTGCCAGCAGCTTAAGGGTTTCTGGCTACACCTTC
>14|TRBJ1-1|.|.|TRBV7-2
CASSADRNPTEAFF
TGTGCCAGCAGCGCAGACAGGAACCCCACTGAAGCTTTCTTT
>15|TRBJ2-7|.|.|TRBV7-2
CASSQELGQGLGQYF
TGTGCCAGCAGCCAAGAACTGGGACAAGGGCTGGGGCAGTACTTC
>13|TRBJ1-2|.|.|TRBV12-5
CASGWVKNYGYTF
TGTGCTAGTGGTTGGGTAAAGAACTATGGCTACACCTTC
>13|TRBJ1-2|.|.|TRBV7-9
CASSPRGHYGYTF
TGTGCCAGCAGCCCCAGGGGACACTATGGCTACACCTTC
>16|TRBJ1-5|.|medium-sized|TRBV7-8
CASSSGGRGSNQPQHF
TGTGCCAGCAGCTCCGGGGGGCGGGGGAGCAATCAGCCCCAGCATTTT
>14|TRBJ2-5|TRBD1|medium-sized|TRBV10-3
CAISESRGLETQYF
TGTGCCATCAGTGAGTCCAGGGGGCTAGAGACCCAGTACTTC
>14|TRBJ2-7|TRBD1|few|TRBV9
CASSTTGGGTKQYF
TGTGCCAGCAGCACTACAGGGGGCGGCACGAAGCAGTACTTC
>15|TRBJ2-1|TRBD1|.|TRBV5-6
CASSWDRTLYNEQFF
TGTGCCAGCAGCTGGGACAGGACCCTTTACAATGAGCAGTTCTTC
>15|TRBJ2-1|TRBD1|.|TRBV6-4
CASSRQGVSYNEQFF
TGTGCCAGCAGCAGACAGGGCGTTTCCTACAATGAGCAGTTCTTC
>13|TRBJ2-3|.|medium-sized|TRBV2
CASSAKPTDTQYF
TGTGCCAGCAGTGCTAAGCCCACAGATACGCAGTATTTT
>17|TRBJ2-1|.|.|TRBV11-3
CASSLIPGLASYNEQFF
TGTGCCAGCAGCTTAATCCCTGGGCTAGCGAGCTACAATGAGCAGTTCTTC
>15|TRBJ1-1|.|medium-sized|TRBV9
CASSVGGGVGTEAFF
TGTGCCAGCAGCGTAGGTGGAGGGGTAGGCACTGAAGCTTTCTTT
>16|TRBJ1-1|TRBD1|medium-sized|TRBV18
CASSPRRDRGRTEAFF
TGTGCCAGCTCACCTAGAAGGGACAGGGGTCGTACTGAAGCTTTCTTT